This T cell receptor (beta chain) came from a study of graft-versus-host responses after intestinal transplantation. Study conclusions and caveats: In patients with graft-donor T cell macrochimerism, allograft graft-versus-host to host-versus-graft clonal ratios were high.

Intraepithelial lymphocytes and lamina propria lymphocytes were released through processing of graft tissue. TCRdb's table, derived via immunoSEQ multiplex PCR, lists solely in-frame clones and lacks some. The profile shows 50,000 to 75,000 clones, around 90% of them singletons. Trimming took off 10 bases at V and 7 bases at J, with 13 bases between the two ends. The germline V gene has CDR1 MNHEY and CDR2 SVGAGI. This CDR3 has 11 residues. Concerning this clone: Its antigen is as yet unknown.

The material was ileum tissue, obtained 350 to 400 days after transplant. The J gene is TRBJ1-1, the V gene TRBV6-5; D is unresolved. The receptor comes from a human patient who received an intestinal transplant, so some T cells may come from the graft donor. The CDR3 sequence is CATRILGEAFF. CDR3 DNA: TGTGCCACCCGAATATTGGGTGAAGCTTTCTTT.